The 22 T cell receptor beta chains below come from one sample, sequenced in a study of beta chain features in type 1 diabetes. Study outcomes and limitations: TCRB CDR3 length was moderately but significantly reduced in all four CD4+ subsets of Type 1 diabetes patients.

These receptors lack a known antigen. Expressed TCRB transcripts were sequenced after all isolated RNA was converted to cDNA. The protocol was immunoSEQ multiplex PCR, while the TCRdb copy is restricted to in-frame clones and leaves out a portion. The sample includes roughly 700,000 clones, 13% seen only once; the top ten take 0.022%. Sequencing used naive CD4+ T cells from blood. The receptors stem from a man aged 18 to 29 with type 1 diabetes.

The chain has TRBV11-3 and TRBJ2-1, with D possibly being TRBD1 (5 bases). This CDR3 is 13 amino acids long. Germline V gene data show CDR1 as SGHNT and CDR2 as YENEEA. Trimming shortened V by 5 bases and J by 6 bases, and 11 bases separated the two germline ends. CDR3 amino acids: CASSTRVSNEQFF. The CDR3 nucleotides are TGTGCCAGCAGCACCAGGGTTAGCAATGAGCAGTTCTTC.

The rearrangement uses TRBV25-1 and TRBJ2-1; no definite D call. The V end lost 6 bases, the J end lost 9 bases, and 12 bases lay between the germline ends. In germline, CDR1 is MGHDK, CDR2 SYGVNS. The CDR3 is 12 amino acids. DNA of the CDR3: TGTGCCAGCAGCCTTGTTGGGGTTGAGCAGTTCTTC. It translates to CASSLVGVEQFF.

This clone appeared a few times. The gene calls are TRBV19 and TRBJ2-7, with a possible D match to TRBD2 (5 bases). V lost 5 bases and J lost 7, with 15 bases in between. The CDR3 runs to 13 residues. Per germline, CDR1 LNHDA and CDR2 SQIVND (reference sequence). The DNA for the CDR3 is TGTGCCAGTAGTCCAAGAGACTACGGGGAGCAGTACTTC. Its translation is CASSPRDYGEQYF.

V usage is TRBV30 and J usage is TRBJ1-1; D is perhaps TRBD1 (5 bases). Germline values: CDR1 GTSNPN, CDR2 SVGIG (reference sequence). The ends were cut back, 0 bases at V and 4 bases at J, with 12 bases in the middle. CDR3 size: 14 residues. Here the CDR3 DNA reads TGTGCCTGGAGTGTGACAGTAAGAAGCACTGAAGCTTTCTTT. Protein: CAWSVTVRSTEAFF.

The chain joins TRBV2 to TRBJ2-1, with 7 bases fitting TRBD2. The germline gives CDR1 SNHLY, CDR2 FYNNEI. This CDR3 contains 13 residues. Trimming at V came to 10 bases and at J to 4 bases, leaving 7 bases not matched to a gene. CDR3 nucleotides: TGTGCCAACCAACTAGCGATTTACAATGAGCAGTTCTTC. Amino acids: CANQLAIYNEQFF.

This clone was seen more than once but under ten times. This chain links TRBV7-9 with TRBJ1-5; 10 bases match TRBD1. J lost 2 bases, V lost 5 bases, and 3 bases had no gene match. This CDR3 has 15 amino acids. Germline V CDR1 and CDR2: SEHNR, FQNEAQ (reference sequence). CDR3: CASSRGTGGNQPQHF. Written as DNA, the CDR3 is TGTGCCAGCAGCCGCGGGACAGGGGGCAATCAGCCCCAGCATTTT.

J is TRBJ2-7 and V is TRBV5-4; the D gene is possibly TRBD1 (5 bases). The germline V gene has CDR1 SGHNT and CDR2 YYREEE (reference sequence). Trimming took off 2 bases at V and 0 bases at J, with 9 bases between the two ends. The CDR3 length is 14 residues. CDR3 sequence: CASSFQGGSYEQYF. Here the CDR3 DNA reads TGTGCCAGCAGCTTCCAGGGCGGCTCCTACGAGCAGTACTTC.

The chain has TRBV7-8 and TRBJ2-5, with D possibly matching TRBD2 (6 bases). Trimming left V 5 bases short and J 2 bases short, with 15 bases between. Looked up from germline, CDR1 is SGHVS and CDR2 is FQNEAQ. This CDR3 contains 15 residues. The CDR3 sequence is CASSAELARQETQYF. The CDR3 DNA follows: TGTGCCAGCAGCGCCGAACTAGCCCGTCAAGAGACCCAGTACTTC.

The sample holds a few counts of this clone. The chain employs TRBV5-1 and TRBJ2-1, with 10 bases fitting TRBD2. This CDR3 is built from 19 residues. The germline gives CDR1 SGHRS, CDR2 YFSETQ. Trimming took 0 bases from V and 0 from J; bases not matched to a gene: 9. CDR3 in amino acids: CASSLGLAGAPGSYNEQFF. The DNA for the CDR3 is TGCGCCAGCAGCTTGGGACTAGCGGGTGCCCCTGGCTCCTACAATGAGCAGTTCTTC.

J is TRBJ2-7 and V is TRBV6-1, with TRBD2 matching over 9 bases. The CDR3 contains 14 residues. The germline V gene encodes CDR1 MNHNS and CDR2 SASEGT. J was trimmed by 2 bases and V by 5 bases; bases with no gene match: 4. The CDR3 region has the DNA TGTGCCAGCAGTTCCGGGACTAGCACCTACGAGCAGTACTTC. Protein product: CASSSGTSTYEQYF.

This clone was seen a few times. This sequence joins TRBV7-8 and TRBJ1-3; D is ambiguous. The CDR3 has 14 amino acids. The germline V gene has CDR1 SGHVS and CDR2 FQNEAQ. Trimming left V 1 base short and J 1 base short, with 5 bases between. For the CDR3, the DNA is TGTGCCAGCAGCTTAGGGAATTCTGGAAACACCATATATTTT. It is translated as CASSLGNSGNTIYF.

This clone was seen only a few times. The rearrangement links TRBV6-4 to TRBJ2-1; TRBD1 matches at 7 bases. The CDR3 runs 14 residues. V was clipped by 6 bases and J by 9 bases; unmatched bases: 11. Germline loops: CDR1 MRHNA, CDR2 SNTAGT. Here the CDR3 DNA reads TGTGCCAGCAGAGCCGACAGGGCCAATCCTGAGCAGTTCTTC. It encodes CASRADRANPEQFF.

The chain joins TRBV4-2 to TRBJ2-7; D is perhaps TRBD1 (5 bases). Germline CDR1 and CDR2: LGHNA and YNFKEQ. The V and J ends lost 3 bases and 0 bases respectively, with 9 bases between them. The CDR3 totals 14 residues. CDR3 nucleotides: TGTGCCAGCAGCCAGACAGCGAGCTCCTACGAGCAGTACTTC. It specifies CASSQTASSYEQYF.

This clone showed up just a few times. The CDR3 nucleotides are TGTGCCAGCAGCTCATACAGGGAAGCCGGGGAGCTGTTTTTT. This codes for CASSSYREAGELFF. The chain combines TRBV11-2 with TRBJ2-2, with a weak D call TRBD1 (6 bases). The CDR3 runs 14 residues. V was trimmed by 4 bases and J by 6 bases, leaving 12 bases between them. The germline gives CDR1 SGHAT, CDR2 FQNNGV.

This clone came up a few times. V and J are TRBV6-4 and TRBJ2-3; TRBD1 agrees at 7 bases. The CDR3 covers 15 residues. Germline V gene data show CDR1 as MRHNA and CDR2 as SNTAGT. The trim removed 0 bases at V and 4 bases at J, leaving 4 bases unmatched. DNA of the CDR3: TGTGCCAGCAGTGACTCGCTAGGGGGCCCAGATACGCAGTATTTT. Its translation: CASSDSLGGPDTQYF.

This clone was picked up a small number of times. The chain employs TRBV2 and TRBJ2-1, with 10 nucleotides matching TRBD2. The CDR3 has 16 amino acids. Looked up from germline, CDR1 is SNHLY and CDR2 is FYNNEI. The V and J ends lost 7 bases and 4 bases, in that order; junction bases with no gene match: 10. For the CDR3, the DNA is TGTGCCAGCACTGCCTCCCCTAGCGGGGGATACAATGAGCAGTTCTTC. Its translation: CASTASPSGGYNEQFF.

This clone was picked up a small number of times. This chain uses TRBV30 with TRBJ1-1, with no clear D. The V end was cut by 2 bases, the J end by 0 bases, with 10 bases between. CDR3 length equals 14 residues. From germline, CDR1 is GTSNPN and CDR2 SVGIG (reference sequence). CDR3 sequence reads: CAWSRTAMNTEAFF. The CDR3 bases are TGTGCCTGGAGTAGAACAGCTATGAACACTGAAGCTTTCTTT.

A few counts support this clone. CDR3 region: CAIRDGGLRPNYGYTF. CDR3 nucleotide sequence: TGTGCCATCAGAGATGGGGGGCTCCGACCTAACTATGGCTACACCTTC. V is TRBV10-3 and J is TRBJ1-2; TRBD1 might be the D (6 bases). Germline CDR1 is ENHRY and CDR2 is SYGVKD. The CDR3 spans 16 residues. Trimming took 6 bases from V and 0 from J, leaving 17 bases between them.

The rearrangement links TRBV5-6 to TRBJ1-2; D call uncertain. This CDR3 has 13 residues. Germline assignment: CDR1 SGHDT and CDR2 YYEEEE. The V end was cut by 0 bases, the J end by 5 bases, with 8 bases between. The CDR3 region is CASSLGQEYGYTF. The DNA of the CDR3 is TGTGCCAGCAGCTTGGGGCAGGAGTATGGCTACACCTTC. Full variable domain (remainder filled in from reference TRBV5-6 and TRBJ1-2): DAGVTQSPTHLIKTRGQQVTLRCSPKSGHDTVSWYQQALGQGPQFIFQYYEEEERQRGNFPDRFSGHQFPNYSSELNVNALLLGDSALYLCASSLGQEYGYTFGSGTRLTVV.

Comment on this clone: The sample has other DNA sequences that encode this CDR3 too. The chain recombines TRBV7-9 with TRBJ2-3; D unresolved. The CDR3 length is 13 residues. V was cut by 1 base and J by 2 bases, with 4 bases left in between. Germline V gene lookup returns CDR1 SEHNR and CDR2 FQNEAQ (reference sequence). CDR3 nucleotides: TGTGCCAGCAGCTTAGTCTCCACAGATACGCAGTATTTT. This translates into CASSLVSTDTQYF.

This clone was observed a handful of times. The genes are TRBV7-9 and TRBJ1-2, with D perhaps matching TRBD1 (5 bases). The V gene's germline CDR1 is SEHNR and CDR2 FQNEAQ (reference sequence). The CDR3 is 11 amino acids. Between the trimmed V and J ends, which lost 8 bases and 6 bases, there was a span of 10 bases. This CDR3 reads CASWGEDGYTF. DNA of the CDR3: TGTGCCAGCTGGGGGGAGGATGGCTACACCTTC.

Written as DNA, the CDR3 is TGCAGCGTTCCCAAGGGGTCCGGGATAGGCAGCGAGCAGTACTTC. Its translation: CSVPKGSGIGSEQYF. This chain connects TRBV29-1 to TRBJ2-7, with D perhaps assigned TRBD1 or TRBD2 (5 bases each). CDR1 is SQVTM, CDR2 ANQGSEA, per germline. V was pared by 5 bases and J by 6 bases, with 23 bases between. CDR3 size: 15 residues.